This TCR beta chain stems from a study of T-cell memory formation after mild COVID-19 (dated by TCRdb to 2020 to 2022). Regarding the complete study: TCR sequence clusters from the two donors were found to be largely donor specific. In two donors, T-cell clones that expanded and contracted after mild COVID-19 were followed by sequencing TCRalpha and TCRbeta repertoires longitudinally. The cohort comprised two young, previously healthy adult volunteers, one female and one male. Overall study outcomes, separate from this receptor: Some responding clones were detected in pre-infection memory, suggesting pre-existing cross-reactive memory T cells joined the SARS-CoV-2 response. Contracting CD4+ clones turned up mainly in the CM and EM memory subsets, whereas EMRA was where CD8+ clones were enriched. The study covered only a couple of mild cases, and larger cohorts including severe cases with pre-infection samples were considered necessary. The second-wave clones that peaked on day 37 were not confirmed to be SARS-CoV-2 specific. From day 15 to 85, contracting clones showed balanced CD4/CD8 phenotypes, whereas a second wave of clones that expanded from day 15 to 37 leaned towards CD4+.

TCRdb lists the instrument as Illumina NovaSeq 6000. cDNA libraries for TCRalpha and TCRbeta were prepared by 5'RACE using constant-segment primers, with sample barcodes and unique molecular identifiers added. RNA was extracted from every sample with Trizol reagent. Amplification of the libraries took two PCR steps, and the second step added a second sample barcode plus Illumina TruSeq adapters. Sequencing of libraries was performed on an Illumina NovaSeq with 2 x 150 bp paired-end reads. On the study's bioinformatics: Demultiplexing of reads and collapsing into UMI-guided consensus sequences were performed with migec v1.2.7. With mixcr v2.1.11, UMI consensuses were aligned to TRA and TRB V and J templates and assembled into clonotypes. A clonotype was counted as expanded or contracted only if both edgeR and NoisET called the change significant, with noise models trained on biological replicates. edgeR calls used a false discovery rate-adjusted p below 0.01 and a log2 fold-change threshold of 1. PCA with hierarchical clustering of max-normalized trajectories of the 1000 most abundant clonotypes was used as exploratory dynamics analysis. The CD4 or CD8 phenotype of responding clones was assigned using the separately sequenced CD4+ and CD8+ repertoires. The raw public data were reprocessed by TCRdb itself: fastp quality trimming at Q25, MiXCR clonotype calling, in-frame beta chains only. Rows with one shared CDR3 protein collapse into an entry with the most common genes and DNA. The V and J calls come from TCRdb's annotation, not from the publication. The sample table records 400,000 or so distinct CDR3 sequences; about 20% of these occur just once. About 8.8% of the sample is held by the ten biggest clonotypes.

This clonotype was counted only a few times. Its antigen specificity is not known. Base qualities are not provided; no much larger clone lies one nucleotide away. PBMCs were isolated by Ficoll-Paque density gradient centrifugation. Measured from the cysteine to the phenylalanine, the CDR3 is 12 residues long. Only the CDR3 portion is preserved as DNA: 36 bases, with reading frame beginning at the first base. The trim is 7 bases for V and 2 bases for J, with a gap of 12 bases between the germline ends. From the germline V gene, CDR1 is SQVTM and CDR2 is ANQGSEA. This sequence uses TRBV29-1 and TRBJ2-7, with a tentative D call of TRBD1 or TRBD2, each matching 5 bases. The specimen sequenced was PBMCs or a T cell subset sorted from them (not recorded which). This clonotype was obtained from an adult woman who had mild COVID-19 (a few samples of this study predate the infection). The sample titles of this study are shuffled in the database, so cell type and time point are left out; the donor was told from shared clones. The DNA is TGCAGCGGGGGACCGTTTACCTACGAGCAGTACTTC. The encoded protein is CSGGPFTYEQYF.